The 18 T cell receptor beta chains below all came from one sample that was sequenced in a study of response to subunit inactivated influenza vaccine (dated by TCRdb to 2016 to 2018). Libraries were made using RT-PCR. Sequencing instrument: Illumina HiSeq 2500. Clones were called with MiXCR by TCRdb after fastp trimmed the public reads at Q25, and only in-frame beta chains were retained. Each entry merges the rows of one CDR3 protein and shows their most common DNA and genes. For this sample there are hundreds of thousands of distinct CDR3 sequences; 10% to 15% appear just once. Clones ranked in the top ten supply 10% to 13% of the sample. Here the sequenced sample was PBMCs from blood, taken on the day of vaccination. These receptors were taken from a man aged 50-59 years who received an inactivated influenza vaccine. Donor details come from another sample of the same person, matched by shared clones.

A few counts support this clonotype. The CDR3 DNA sequence: TGTGCCAGTAGTAACATGGGTATTCAGTACTTC. Its translation: CASSNMGIQYF. The chain has TRBV19 and TRBJ2-4, with D hard to call. The CDR3 runs to 11 residues. V shed 4 bases and J shed 10 bases, with 8 bases lying between them. Per the germline V gene, CDR1 is LNHDA and CDR2 is SQIVND (reference sequence).

The V call is TRBV18, the J call TRBJ1-2; D not resolved. Germline assignment: CDR1 KGHSH and CDR2 LQKENI. Trimming took 5 bases from V and 0 from J, leaving 10 bases between them. There are 14 residues in the CDR3. The CDR3 sequence: CASSTQAANYGYTF. The DNA of the CDR3 is TGTGCCAGCTCAACCCAGGCAGCTAACTATGGCTACACCTTC.

The CDR3 DNA follows: TGCGCCAGCAGCCAACAGAGCAGCAATCAGCCCCAGCATTTT. Translating it yields CASSQQSSNQPQHF. This chain links TRBV4-3 with TRBJ1-5, with unresolved D. Germline V lookup: CDR1 LGHNA, CDR2 YSLEER. The V and J ends lost 2 bases and 1 base respectively, with 6 bases between them. The CDR3 has 14 amino acids.

V usage is TRBV27 and J usage is TRBJ2-1, with D tentatively TRBD2 (7 bases). The germline V gene encodes CDR1 MNHEY and CDR2 SMNVEV (reference sequence). Trimming left V 6 bases short and J 1 base short, with 16 bases between. CDR3 size: 16 residues. CDR3 sequence: CASRIFGGQSYNEQFF. CDR3 in DNA: TGTGCCAGCAGAATCTTCGGGGGGCAGTCCTACAATGAGCAGTTCTTC.

In its sample, this clonotype was seen a few times. V is TRBV7-2 and J is TRBJ2-7; 7 bases align to TRBD1. CDR1 and CDR2 (germline): SGHTA, FQGNSA. V lost 3 bases and J lost 4; bases outside the gene matches: 3. This CDR3 is 13 amino acids long. The CDR3 is CASSFDRAYEQYF. Written as DNA, the CDR3 is TGTGCCAGCAGCTTCGACAGGGCTTACGAGCAGTACTTC.

This clonotype was found a few times. CDR3 in DNA: TGTGCCAGCAGAGAAAGCGGGGGAAATGAGCAGTTCTTC. It specifies CASRESGGNEQFF. This chain connects TRBV6-1 to TRBJ2-1, with 8 bases lining up with TRBD2. This CDR3 spans 13 amino acids. Germline V CDR1 and CDR2: MNHNS, SASEGT. After removal of 6 bases from V and 7 bases from J, the junction contained 5 bases not matched to a gene.

This clonotype has ten or more counts. The gene calls are TRBV20-1 and TRBJ1-2; 7 positions agree with TRBD1. After removal of 5 bases from V and 3 bases from J, the junction contained 9 bases not matched to a gene. CDR1 is DFQATT and CDR2 is SNEGSKA in the germline V gene (reference sequence). The CDR3 runs 14 residues. CDR3 loop: CSAQTRDSYYGYTF. As DNA, the CDR3 is TGCAGTGCTCAGACCCGGGACAGCTACTATGGCTACACCTTC.

The rearrangement links TRBV7-9 to TRBJ1-2; tentatively, D is TRBD1 (6 bases). The CDR3 consists of 15 residues. Germline loops: CDR1 SEHNR, CDR2 FQNEAQ (reference sequence). Trimming shortened V by 5 bases and J by 4 bases, and 17 bases separated the two germline ends. The CDR3 loop is CASSLDRLGPYGYTF. The CDR3 bases are TGTGCCAGCAGCCTAGACAGGCTGGGTCCCTATGGCTACACCTTC.

This clonotype was counted a few times. This CDR3 reads CSARDQGGTGMQYF. The CDR3 DNA follows: TGCAGTGCTAGAGATCAGGGTGGAACGGGAATGCAGTACTTC. The chain is built from TRBV20-1 and TRBJ2-7; D is possibly TRBD1 or TRBD2 (5 bases each). The CDR3 is 14 amino acids. V lost 0 bases and J lost 9, with 18 bases in between. Germline lookup yields CDR1 DFQATT and CDR2 SNEGSKA (reference sequence).

The V gene is TRBV15, the J gene TRBJ1-4; D is ambiguous. V lost 8 bases and J 0 bases, leaving 10 bases between the germline ends. The CDR3 totals 14 residues. CDR1 is LNHNV, CDR2 YYDKDF, per germline (reference sequence). CDR3 coding DNA: TGTGCCACCGGTAAAGGTGCAACTAATGAAAAACTGTTTTTT. Protein sequence: CATGKGATNEKLFF. The variable domain in full, completed from reference TRBV15 and TRBJ1-4, reads DAMVIQNPRYQVTQFGKPVTLSCSQTLNHNVMYWYQQKSSQAPKLLFHYYDKDFNNEADTPDNFQSRRPNTSFCFLDIRSPGLGDTAMYLCATGKGATNEKLFFGSGTQLSVL.

There are many counts of this clonotype. The chain uses TRBV5-1 and TRBJ2-7; 8 bases fit TRBD1. Germline V gene lookup returns CDR1 SGHRS and CDR2 YFSETQ. This CDR3 spans 14 amino acids. V shed 4 bases and J 3 bases; nucleotides not matched to a gene: 6. CDR3 in amino acids: CASSASGGFYEQYF. CDR3 nucleotides: TGCGCCAGCAGCGCGTCAGGGGGCTTCTACGAGCAGTACTTC.

V and J are TRBV20-1 and TRBJ2-7; the D is unclear. The V gene's germline CDR1 is DFQATT and CDR2 SNEGSKA (reference sequence). The V end was cut by 0 bases, the J end by 9 bases, with 12 bases between. This CDR3 is 12 amino acids long. The CDR3 reads CSARDDRLGQYF. The CDR3 DNA reads as TGCAGTGCTAGAGATGACCGCTTGGGGCAGTACTTC.

The chain recombines TRBV10-3 with TRBJ1-2, with TRBD1 matching over 8 bases. Per germline, CDR1 ENHRY and CDR2 SYGVKD. CDR3 length: 14 residues. V gave up 3 bases and J gave up 8 bases; unmatched junction bases: 8. The CDR3 loop is CAISDNRGKEGYTF. The CDR3 coding sequence is TGTGCCATCAGTGATAACAGGGGGAAGGAGGGCTACACCTTC.

This clonotype was detected a few times. The chain joins TRBV20-1 to TRBJ2-3; 14 bases line up with TRBD2. This CDR3 has 17 amino acids. CDR1 DFQATT and CDR2 SNEGSKA come from the germline V gene (reference sequence). Trimming took 7 bases from V and 2 from J; bases not matched to a gene: 11. The CDR3 DNA sequence: TGCAGTGTTAAGGGACTAGCGGGGGTCAGCTCCACAGATACGCAGTATTTT. Translating gives CSVKGLAGVSSTDTQYF.

The chain employs TRBV6-5 and TRBJ1-2; 7 bases are a match to TRBD1. This CDR3 has 12 residues. Germline CDR1 and CDR2: MNHEY and SVGAGI. V shed 8 bases and J 5 bases; nucleotides not matched to a gene: 5. The CDR3 loop is CASGTAQYGYTF. The CDR3 nucleotides read TGTGCCAGCGGGACAGCTCAATATGGCTACACCTTC.

CDR3 region: CASSLAREGLNEQFF. The DNA of the CDR3 is TGTGCCAGCAGCCTTGCGCGGGAGGGCCTGAATGAGCAGTTCTTC. The rearrangement uses TRBV3-1 and TRBJ2-1; 9 bases fit TRBD2. The CDR3 runs 15 residues. The junction had 8 bases not matched to a gene; V was cut back by 4 bases and J by 7 bases. Germline CDR1 reads LGHDT; CDR2 reads YNNKEL (reference sequence).

The chain couples TRBV6-2 or TRBV6-3 to TRBJ2-1, with 12 positions matching TRBD2. From germline, CDR1 is MNHEY and CDR2 SVGEGT. V was clipped by 6 bases and J by 2 bases; unmatched bases: 14. The CDR3 loop spans 19 amino acids. The chain's CDR3 is CASSHWRSSGRGAYNEQFF. CDR3 DNA: TGTGCCAGCAGCCATTGGCGATCTAGCGGGAGGGGAGCCTACAATGAGCAGTTCTTC.

The J gene is TRBJ2-5, the V gene TRBV10-3, with D unresolved. Per germline, CDR1 ENHRY and CDR2 SYGVKD. Deletions cut 5 bases from V and 7 bases from J, with 29 bases between. The CDR3 covers 18 residues. CDR3 sequence (DNA): TGTGCCATCAGTTTAGTGGGTTATAAGGGCTCTGACTGGGGGACCCAGTACTTC. Its protein product is CAISLVGYKGSDWGTQYF.